The source of this T cell receptor (beta chain) is a study of cytomegalovirus exposure and HLA in healthy donors. Overall study results and limits: Some public TCRs appeared in many individuals, while most sequences were rare. Specific recognition of CMV antigens was confirmed in vitro for three chains (all CMV-associated). The study designated some 180 TCR beta chains cytomegalovirus-associated. Subsequent analysis showed first-cohort TCR clusters tending to co-occur in 120 validation repertoires.

The germline V and J ends were trimmed by 0 bases and 0 bases, with 12 bases remaining between them. The CDR3 has 16 residues. A word on this clone: The target antigen is unknown.

Sequenced by immunoSEQ multiplex PCR; TCRdb stores in-frame clones only, minus some. The sample carries about 73,000 clones, approximately 96% recorded once. The receptor was derived from a man younger than 35 in good health and CMV-seronegative. The J gene is TRBJ2-7, the V gene TRBV23-1, with D unclear. TRBV23-1 has ORF status, its function being uncertain. Material for sequencing was PBMCs. CDR3 coding DNA: TGCGCCAGCAGTCAATCGAAGCAGGCCCTCTCCTACGAGCAGTACTTC. Translating it yields CASSQSKQALSYEQYF.